Each of the 18 T cell receptor beta chains below was sequenced from the same sample in a study of tumor and adjacent non-tumor tissue in lung cancer. The template was RNA from unsorted bulk tissue. Three rounds of nested PCR, following a modified ARM-PCR protocol, produced the TCRbeta library. TCRdb itself ran the multiplex PCR reads through MiXCR, one entry per CDR3 protein. The data contain about 81,000 distinct CDR3 sequences, approximately 72% of them singletons. Material: lung tumor tissue. Receptors originate from a woman between 35 and 50 years old with non-small cell lung cancer.

This chain connects TRBV11-1 to TRBJ2-1; 7 nucleotides align to TRBD1. Germline CDR1 SGHAT, CDR2 FQDESV (reference sequence). CDR3 size: 13 residues. CDR3 loop: CVSSLHRGWDQFF. The CDR3 DNA sequence: TGTGTTAGTAGCTTACACAGGGGATGGGATCAGTTCTTC.

Worth noting for this clonotype: In this CDR3 the conserved last residue, phenylalanine or tryptophan, is missing, so a read error is likely. V gene TRBV11-1 combines with J gene TRBJ1-1; possibly TRBD1 for D (6 bases). CDR1 is SGHAT and CDR2 is FQDESV in the germline V gene (reference sequence). The CDR3 sequence is 16 residues long. The V and J ends lost 3 bases and 2 bases respectively, with 16 bases between them. The CDR3 sequence: CASSLMGGSVNTEAFS. The CDR3 region has the DNA TGTGCCAGCAGCTTGATGGGGGGCTCGGTTAACACTGAAGCTTTCTCT.

In regard to this clonotype: One junction end does not reproduce the germline sequence, and a read error may be involved. V gene TRBV11-2 combines with J gene TRBJ2-5; possibly TRBD2 for D (6 bases). CDR3 size: 16 residues. The germline gives CDR1 SGHAT, CDR2 FQNNGV. DNA for the CDR3: TGTGTCAGCAGCTTTGTTGGGCGGAGGGCCCAAGGGACCCGGTACTTC. This encodes CVSSFVGRRAQGTRYF.

As concerns this clonotype: Here the CDR3 omits its conserved ending phenylalanine or tryptophan, so a read error is the likely source. The chain recombines TRBV5-6 with TRBJ2-1; D possibly matches TRBD1 or TRBD2 (5 bases each). CDR3 length equals 16 residues. Trimming stripped 6 bases from V and 8 bases from J, with 24 bases between. The germline CDR1 and CDR2 sequences are SGHDT and YYEEEE. The DNA of the CDR3 is TGTGCCAGCAAATATCGCGCCAGTGGGGGATTAGATGAGCAGTTCCTC. Translation: CASKYRASGGLDEQFL.

This clonotype was recorded a few times. A much larger clonotype is one base distant, so this may be a read error. This chain links TRBV5-4 with TRBJ2-1; D gene unclear. Germline CDR1 reads SGHNT; CDR2 reads YYREEE (reference sequence). The CDR3 spans 12 residues. In DNA form, the CDR3 reads TGTGCCAGCAGCTTGTGGCGGAATGAGCAGTTATTC. Amino acids: CASSLWRNEQLF. The variable domain in full, completed from reference TRBV5-4 and TRBJ2-1, reads ETGVTQSPTHLIKTRGQQVTLRCSSQSGHNTVSWYQQALGQGPQFIFQYYREEENGRGNFPPRFSGLQFPNYSSELNVNALELDDSALYLCASSLWRNEQLFGPGTRLTVL.

A word on this clonotype: An end of the junction differs from the germline gene, which may be a read error. The chain links TRBV4-1 to TRBJ2-7; a weak D match, TRBD2 (5 bases). Germline V CDR1 and CDR2: MGHRA, YSYEKL. CDR3 length: 15 amino acids. This CDR3 reads CAISQVQRTEGEQYF. DNA for the CDR3: TGTGCCATCAGCCAAGTGCAACGGACCGAGGGCGAGCAGTACTTC.

This clonotype was seen repeatedly, ten times or more. The V gene is TRBV7-9, the J gene TRBJ2-1; 11 bases are a match to TRBD2. CDR1 and CDR2 from the germline V gene are SEHNR and FQNEAQ (reference sequence). This CDR3 comprises 15 residues. V dropped 3 bases and J dropped 4; count of bases not matched to a gene: 2. CDR3 in DNA: TGTGCCAGCAGCTTTGGGACTAGCGGTTACAATGAGCAGTTCTTC. It encodes CASSFGTSGYNEQFF.

Comment on this clonotype: An end of the junction differs from the germline gene, which may be a read error. The genes are TRBV5-8 and TRBJ2-7, with D perhaps given as TRBD1 or TRBD2 (5 bases each). The germline V gene has CDR1 SGHTS and CDR2 YDEGEE. CDR3 size: 14 residues. This CDR3 reads CTSSPRDATYEQYF. The CDR3 DNA sequence: TGTACCAGCAGCCCCAGGGACGCAACCTACGAGCAGTACTTC.

This clonotype was observed once. Since a much larger clone is just one base distant, this may be a read error. The J gene is TRBJ2-3, the V gene TRBV5-4; the match to TRBD2 covers 9 bases. There are 17 residues in the CDR3. Germline CDR1 reads SGHNT; CDR2 reads YYREEE (reference sequence). Trimming cost V 1 base and J 2 bases; bases outside gene matches: 8. Here the CDR3 reads CASSLSLGGRDTDTQYF. In DNA, the CDR3 is TGTGCCAGCAGCTTGTCTCTTGGCGGGAGGGACACAGATACGCAGTATTTT.

Regarding this clonotype: The junction shows a germline mismatch at one end, possibly a read error. The gene calls are TRBV10-2 and TRBJ2-1; 8 bases align to TRBD2. The CDR3 is 16 amino acids. Germline V CDR1 and CDR2: WSHSY, SAAADI. CDR3 DNA: TGCACCAGCAGTGAGTCCAGCGGGAGCTCCTACAATGAGCAGTTCTTC. It codes for CTSSESSGSSYNEQFF.

On this clonotype: No conserved phenylalanine or tryptophan ends this CDR3, so it is likely a read error. The chain is built from TRBV7-8 and TRBJ1-5; perhaps TRBD1 as D (5 bases). Looked up from germline, CDR1 is SGHVS and CDR2 is FQNEAQ. The CDR3 totals 16 residues. Here the CDR3 reads CAGSRRGVYSNQPQHL. The CDR3, as DNA: TGTGCCGGCAGCCGACGGGGGGTTTATAGCAATCAGCCCCAGCATCTT.

Details on this clonotype: The germline gene is not matched at one end of the junction; a read error may be the cause. The chain recombines TRBV4-2 with TRBJ2-3; 16 bases are shared with TRBD2. Germline CDR1 and CDR2: LGHNA and YNFKEQ. The CDR3 extends over 16 amino acids. The CDR3 DNA reads as TGTACCAGCAGCCGGGGACTAGCGGGGGGGCCAGATACGCAGTATTTT. Residues: CTSSRGLAGGPDTQYF.

A note on this clonotype: Lacking the conserved final phenylalanine or tryptophan, this CDR3 likely reflects a read error. In nucleotides, the CDR3 is TGTGCCAGCAGCAATTCAGGATTTGAAGCTTTCCTT. Protein: CASSNSGFEAFL. This chain joins TRBV11-2 and TRBJ1-1; D is undetermined. Trimming left V 5 bases short and J 7 bases short, with 11 bases between. Germline-derived CDR1 and CDR2 are SGHAT and FQNNGV. The CDR3 is 12 residues long.

On this clonotype: Its ends do not fully match the called genes, so a read error is possible. The chain uses TRBV29-1 and TRBJ2-3, with TRBD2 identical over 11 bases. The V gene's germline CDR1 is SQVTM and CDR2 ANQGSEA. The CDR3 extends over 18 amino acids. The DNA for the CDR3 is TGCAGCGTCGAAGATCAGGGGGAGACTAGCGGGAACCGATATACGCAGTATTTT. Translated, it gives CSVEDQGETSGNRYTQYF.

V is TRBV28 and J is TRBJ2-1, with 10 bases identical to TRBD1. Germline assignment: CDR1 MDHEN and CDR2 SYDVKM. This CDR3 is 20 amino acids long. Trimming took 5 bases from V and 2 from J; bases not matched to a gene: 18. The CDR3 sequence: CASSPLDRGARGDPYNEQFF. CDR3 in DNA: TGTGCCAGCAGTCCACTGGACAGGGGGGCCCGGGGGGATCCCTACAATGAGCAGTTCTTC.

V gene TRBV5-4 combines with J gene TRBJ1-6, with D hard to call. CDR1 is SGHNT, CDR2 YYREEE, per germline (reference sequence). V shed 5 bases and J shed 14 bases, with 20 bases lying between them. This CDR3 is 14 amino acids long. The CDR3 DNA is TGTGCCAGCAGTCCCGGCTTGGGGTTCTCATCCCTCCACTTT. It encodes CASSPGLGFSSLHF.

This clonotype showed up just once. The J gene is TRBJ1-2, the V gene TRBV5-4; D ambiguous. Germline CDR1 SGHNT, CDR2 YYREEE (reference sequence). Trimming cost V 5 bases and J 1 base, with 12 bases left between them. The CDR3 spans 14 residues. The CDR3 region has the DNA TGTGCCAGCAGACTGGGGATAGTTAACTATGGCTACACCTTC. Translation gives CASRLGIVNYGYTF.

This clonotype was detected many times. This chain links TRBV6-5 with TRBJ1-1, with a tentative D call TRBD1 (5 bases). This CDR3 region has 14 residues. CDR1 and CDR2 from the germline V gene are MNHEY and SVGAGI. V lost 2 bases and J 10 bases, leaving 17 bases between the germline ends. CDR3: CASSYDGRAMGAFF. The CDR3 nucleotides read TGTGCCAGCAGTTACGATGGCAGGGCTATGGGAGCTTTCTTT.